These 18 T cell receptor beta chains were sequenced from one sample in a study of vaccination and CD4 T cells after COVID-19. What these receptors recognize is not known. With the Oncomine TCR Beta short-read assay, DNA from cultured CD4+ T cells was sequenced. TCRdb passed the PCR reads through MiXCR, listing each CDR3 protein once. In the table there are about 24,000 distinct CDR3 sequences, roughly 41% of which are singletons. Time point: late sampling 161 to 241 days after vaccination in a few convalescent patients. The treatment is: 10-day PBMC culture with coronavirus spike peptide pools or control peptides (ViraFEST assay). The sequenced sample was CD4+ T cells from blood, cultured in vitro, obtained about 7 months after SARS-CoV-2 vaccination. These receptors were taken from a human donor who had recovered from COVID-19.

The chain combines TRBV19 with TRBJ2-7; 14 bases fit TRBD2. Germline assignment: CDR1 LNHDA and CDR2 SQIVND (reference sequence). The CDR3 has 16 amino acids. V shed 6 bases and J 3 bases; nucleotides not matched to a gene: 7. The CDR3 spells CASSLGLAGGGYEQYF. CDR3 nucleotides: TGTGCCAGTAGCTTAGGACTAGCGGGAGGAGGCTACGAGCAGTACTTC.

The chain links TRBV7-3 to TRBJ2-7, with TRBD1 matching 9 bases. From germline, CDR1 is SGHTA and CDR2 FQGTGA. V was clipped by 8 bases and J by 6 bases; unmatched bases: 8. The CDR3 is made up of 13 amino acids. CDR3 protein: CASGTDRGFEQYF. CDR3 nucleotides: TGTGCCAGCGGGACGGACAGGGGTTTCGAGCAGTACTTC.

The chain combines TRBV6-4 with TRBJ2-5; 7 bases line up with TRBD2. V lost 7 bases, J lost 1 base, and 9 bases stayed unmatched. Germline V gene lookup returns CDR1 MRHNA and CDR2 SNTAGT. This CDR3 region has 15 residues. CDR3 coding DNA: TGTGCCAGCAACGAGCGGGATGGACCCCAAGAGACCCAGTACTTC. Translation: CASNERDGPQETQYF.

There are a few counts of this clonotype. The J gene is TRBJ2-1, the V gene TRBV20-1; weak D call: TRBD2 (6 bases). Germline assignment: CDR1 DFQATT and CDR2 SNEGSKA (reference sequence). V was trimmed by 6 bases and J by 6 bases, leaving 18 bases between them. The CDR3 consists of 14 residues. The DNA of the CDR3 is TGCAGTGCCCCCCGCCCGGGGGTGGGCAATGAGCAGTTCTTC. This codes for CSAPRPGVGNEQFF.

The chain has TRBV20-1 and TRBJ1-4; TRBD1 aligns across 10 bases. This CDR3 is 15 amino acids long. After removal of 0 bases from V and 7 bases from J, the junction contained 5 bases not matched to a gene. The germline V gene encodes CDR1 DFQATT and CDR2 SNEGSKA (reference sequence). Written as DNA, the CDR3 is TGCAGTGCTAGAGATCCGGGACAGGGGAGTGAAAAACTGTTTTTT. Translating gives CSARDPGQGSEKLFF.

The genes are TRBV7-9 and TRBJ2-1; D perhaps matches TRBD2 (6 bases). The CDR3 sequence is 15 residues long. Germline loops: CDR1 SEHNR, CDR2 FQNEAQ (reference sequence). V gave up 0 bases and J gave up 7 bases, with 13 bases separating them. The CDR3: CASSLARDPWNEQFF. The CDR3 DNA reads TGTGCCAGCAGCTTAGCGCGGGATCCTTGGAATGAGCAGTTCTTC.

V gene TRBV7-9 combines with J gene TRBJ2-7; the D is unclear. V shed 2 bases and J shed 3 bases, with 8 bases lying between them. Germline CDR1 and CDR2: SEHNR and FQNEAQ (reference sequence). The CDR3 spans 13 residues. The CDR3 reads CASSLNRNYEQYF. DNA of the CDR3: TGTGCCAGCAGCTTAAACAGAAACTACGAGCAGTACTTC. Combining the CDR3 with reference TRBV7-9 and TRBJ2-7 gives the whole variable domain DTGVSQNPRHKITKRGQNVTFRCDPISEHNRLYWYRQTLGQGPEFLTYFQNEAQLEKSRLLSDRFSAERPKGSFSTLEIQRTEQGDSAMYLCASSLNRNYEQYFGPGTRLTVT.

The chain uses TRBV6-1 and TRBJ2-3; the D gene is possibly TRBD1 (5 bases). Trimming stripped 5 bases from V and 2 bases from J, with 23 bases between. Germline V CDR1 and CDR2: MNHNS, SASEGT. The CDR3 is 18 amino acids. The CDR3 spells CASSPSLGAEGDTDTQYF. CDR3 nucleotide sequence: TGTGCCAGCAGTCCATCCCTTGGGGCCGAAGGTGACACAGATACGCAGTATTTT.

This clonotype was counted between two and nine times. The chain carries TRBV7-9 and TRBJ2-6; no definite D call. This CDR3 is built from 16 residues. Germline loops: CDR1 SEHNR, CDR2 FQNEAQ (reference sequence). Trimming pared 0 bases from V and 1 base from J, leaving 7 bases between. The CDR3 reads CASSLARSSGANVLTF. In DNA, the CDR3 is TGTGCCAGCAGCTTAGCGAGATCGTCTGGGGCCAACGTCCTGACTTTC.

The CDR3: CSAGDRGLNTEAFF. The CDR3 DNA follows: TGCAGTGCTGGGGACAGGGGGCTGAACACTGAAGCTTTCTTT. The rearrangement links TRBV20-1 to TRBJ1-1; TRBD1 agrees at 12 bases. The CDR3 extends over 14 amino acids. The V segment lost 5 bases and the J segment 0 bases; nucleotides outside the gene matches: 1. Looked up from germline, CDR1 is DFQATT and CDR2 is SNEGSKA (reference sequence).

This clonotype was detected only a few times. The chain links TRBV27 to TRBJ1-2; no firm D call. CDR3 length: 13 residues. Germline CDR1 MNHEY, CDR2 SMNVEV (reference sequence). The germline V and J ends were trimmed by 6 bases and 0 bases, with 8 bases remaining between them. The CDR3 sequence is CASRAGANYGYTF. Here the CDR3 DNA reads TGTGCCAGCAGAGCTGGAGCTAACTATGGCTACACCTTC.

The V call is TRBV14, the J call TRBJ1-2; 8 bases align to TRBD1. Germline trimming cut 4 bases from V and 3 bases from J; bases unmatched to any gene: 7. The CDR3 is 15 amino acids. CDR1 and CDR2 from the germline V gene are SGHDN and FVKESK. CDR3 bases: TGTGCCAGCAGCCGGGGGCAGGGGGCGTACTATGGCTACACCTTC. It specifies CASSRGQGAYYGYTF. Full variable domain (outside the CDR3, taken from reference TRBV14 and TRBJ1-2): EAGVTQFPSHSVIEKGQTVTLRCDPISGHDNLYWYRRVMGKEIKFLLHFVKESKQDESGMPNNRFLAERTGGTYSTLKVQPAELEDSGVYFCASSRGQGAYYGYTFGSGTRLTVV.

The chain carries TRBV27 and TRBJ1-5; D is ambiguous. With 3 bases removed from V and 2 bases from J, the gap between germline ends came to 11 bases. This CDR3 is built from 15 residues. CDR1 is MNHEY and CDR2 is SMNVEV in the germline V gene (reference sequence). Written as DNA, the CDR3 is TGTGCCAGCAGTTTTCCGGGGTTGGGCAATCAGCCCCAGCATTTT. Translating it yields CASSFPGLGNQPQHF.

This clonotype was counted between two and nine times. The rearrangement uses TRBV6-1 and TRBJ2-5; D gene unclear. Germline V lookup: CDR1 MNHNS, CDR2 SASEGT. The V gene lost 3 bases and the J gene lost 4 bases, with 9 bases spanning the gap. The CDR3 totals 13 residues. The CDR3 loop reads CASSDTERETQYF. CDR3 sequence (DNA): TGTGCCAGCAGTGACACAGAGCGAGAGACCCAGTACTTC.

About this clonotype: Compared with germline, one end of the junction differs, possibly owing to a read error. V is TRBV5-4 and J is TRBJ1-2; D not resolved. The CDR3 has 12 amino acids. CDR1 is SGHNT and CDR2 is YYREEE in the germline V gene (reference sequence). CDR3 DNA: TGCGCCAGCAGCTTGGATGTCTATGGCTACACCTTC. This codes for CASSLDVYGYTF.

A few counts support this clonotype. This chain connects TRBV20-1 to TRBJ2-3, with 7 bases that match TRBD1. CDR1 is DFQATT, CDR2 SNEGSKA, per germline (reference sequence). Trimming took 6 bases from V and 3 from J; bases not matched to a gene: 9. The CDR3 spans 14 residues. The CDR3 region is CSAKAGGPTDTQYF. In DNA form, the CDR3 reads TGCAGTGCAAAGGCAGGGGGTCCGACAGATACGCAGTATTTT.

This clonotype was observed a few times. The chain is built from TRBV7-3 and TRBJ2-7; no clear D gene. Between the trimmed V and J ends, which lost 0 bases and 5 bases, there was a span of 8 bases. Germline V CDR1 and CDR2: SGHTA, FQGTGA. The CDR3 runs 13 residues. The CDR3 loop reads CASSLTGLNEQYF. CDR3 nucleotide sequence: TGTGCCAGCAGCTTAACTGGTCTTAACGAGCAGTACTTC.

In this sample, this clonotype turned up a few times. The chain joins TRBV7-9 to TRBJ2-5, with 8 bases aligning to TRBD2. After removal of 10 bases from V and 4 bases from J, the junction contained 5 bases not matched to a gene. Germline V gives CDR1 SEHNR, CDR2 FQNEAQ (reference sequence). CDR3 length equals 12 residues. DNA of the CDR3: TGTGCCACCGGACTAGCAGGAGAGACCCAGTACTTC. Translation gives CATGLAGETQYF.